A single sample is the source of the 12 T cell receptor beta chains below, sequenced in a study of blood T cells in healthy people across ages. For the second PCR, which ran for roughly 6 to 12 cycles, a sample-barcoded 5' primer and a J-beta primer mix were used. TCRdb called the 5' RACE reads again in MiXCR, with one record for every CDR3 protein. The sample has fewer than 1,000,000 distinct CDR3 sequences; 35% to 60% are singletons. The sample was blood. The origin of the receptors is a man at least 80 years old in good health.

This clonotype was counted only a few times. V usage is TRBV9 and J usage is TRBJ2-3, with D perhaps assigned TRBD1 or TRBD2 (6 bases each). There are 17 residues in the CDR3. Germline V lookup: CDR1 SGDLS, CDR2 YYNGEE. Trimming removed 3 bases at V and 1 base at J, with 18 bases between. CDR3 loop: CASSAAPRGTRTDTQYF. In DNA form, the CDR3 reads TGTGCCAGCAGCGCTGCCCCTAGGGGGACTCGCACAGATACGCAGTATTTT.

This clonotype came up a few times. V usage is TRBV2 and J usage is TRBJ1-2; 7 bases map to TRBD1. In germline, CDR1 is SNHLY, CDR2 FYNNEI. Trimming removed 6 bases from V and 8 bases from J; junction bases left unmatched: 15. CDR3 size: 15 residues. This chain's CDR3 is CASRGQAPVSGGYTF. CDR3 nucleotides: TGTGCCAGCAGAGGACAGGCCCCGGTCTCGGGGGGCTACACCTTC.

This clonotype was observed many times. CDR3 residues: CASSLLLGLVTQYF. The CDR3, as DNA: TGTGCCAGCAGCCTTCTACTGGGTTTAGTGACCCAGTACTTC. This sequence joins TRBV7-2 and TRBJ2-5; D unclear. Germline V gives CDR1 SGHTA, CDR2 FQGNSA. The CDR3 loop spans 14 amino acids. V dropped 5 bases and J dropped 7 bases, with 17 bases sitting between them.

This clonotype was picked up a small number of times. The J gene is TRBJ2-5, the V gene TRBV27; D not certain. In germline, CDR1 is MNHEY, CDR2 SMNVEV (reference sequence). The CDR3 sequence is 17 residues long. Trimming stripped 6 bases from V and 4 bases from J, with 24 bases between. CDR3 bases: TGTGCCAGCAGCCCGTCAAACCTCATAGGTGGACCAGAGACCCAGTACTTC. It codes for CASSPSNLIGGPETQYF.

The chain carries TRBV7-2 and TRBJ1-4; maybe TRBD1 (5 bases). Germline CDR1 reads SGHTA; CDR2 reads FQGNSA. Trimming took off 3 bases at V and 5 bases at J, with 13 bases between the two ends. There are 15 residues in the CDR3. The CDR3 bases are TGTGCCAGCAGCTTTCCGGGGCTGGGAAATGAAAAACTGTTTTTT. Protein sequence: CASSFPGLGNEKLFF.

This chain links TRBV5-5 with TRBJ2-5; D perhaps matches TRBD2 (5 bases). Trimming left V 4 bases short and J 3 bases short, with 10 bases between. Germline loops: CDR1 SGHKS, CDR2 YYEKEE (reference sequence). The CDR3 runs 13 residues. The CDR3 DNA is TGTGCCAGCAGCCGGACTGATAAAGAGACCCAGTACTTC. The encoded protein is CASSRTDKETQYF. The complete variable domain, with remaining parts taken from reference TRBV5-5 and TRBJ2-5, reads DAGVTQSPTHLIKTRGQQVTLRCSPISGHKSVSWYQQVLGQGPQFIFQYYEKEERGRGNFPDRFSARQFPNYSSELNVNALLLGDSALYLCASSRTDKETQYFGPGTRLLVL.

V and J are TRBV7-9 and TRBJ2-1; possible D gene TRBD2, 6 bases. The closer fit of TRBJ2-7 to the DNA end suggests the J call may be wrong. This CDR3 has 15 residues. CDR1 SEHNR and CDR2 FQNEAQ come from the germline V gene (reference sequence). The CDR3 protein is CASTRGDFSDNEQYF. The CDR3 nucleotides read TGTGCCAGCACCCGAGGGGACTTCTCCGACAATGAGCAGTACTTC.

A few counts support this clonotype. CDR3 coding DNA: TGTGCCAGCAGTTACGATCTAGCGGGAGGGTGGGGTGAGCAGTTCTTC. Encoded protein: CASSYDLAGGWGEQFF. V usage is TRBV6-5 and J usage is TRBJ2-1; TRBD2 agrees at 12 bases. V gave up 2 bases and J gave up 9 bases; unmatched junction bases: 8. The CDR3 length is 16 residues. From germline, CDR1 is MNHEY and CDR2 SVGAGI.

The chain joins TRBV7-9 to TRBJ2-1; the D gene is possibly TRBD2 (6 bases). This CDR3 region has 16 residues. V shed 5 bases and J shed 6 bases, with 20 bases lying between them. The V gene's germline CDR1 is SEHNR and CDR2 FQNEAQ (reference sequence). CDR3 DNA sequence: TGTGCCAGCAGCCCCCGCGGGACCGCGGGTATCAATGAGCAGTTCTTC. The encoded protein is CASSPRGTAGINEQFF.

The V and J genes are TRBV7-9 and TRBJ2-6; D remains ambiguous. Trimming took 1 base from V and 2 from J, leaving 3 bases between them. There are 14 residues in the CDR3. Germline V gene sequence: CDR1 SEHNR, CDR2 FQNEAQ (reference sequence). In DNA, the CDR3 is TGTGCCAGCAGCTTAGGGACTGGGGCCAACGTCCTGACTTTC. Translated: CASSLGTGANVLTF.

This clonotype was detected only a few times. V usage is TRBV6-2 or TRBV6-3 and J usage is TRBJ2-7; D possibly corresponds to TRBD2 (6 bases). The CDR3 is 16 residues long. Trimming left V 5 bases short and J 3 bases short, with 20 bases between. CDR1 and CDR2 (germline): MNHEY, SVGEGT. As DNA, the CDR3 is TGTGCCAGCAGTACTACCTCTTCGGGAGCCCTCTACGAGCAGTACTTC. It specifies CASSTTSSGALYEQYF.

The chain joins TRBV5-1 to TRBJ1-1, with D hard to call. This CDR3 spans 15 amino acids. V was cut by 4 bases and J by 1 base, with 14 bases left in between. Germline V gene lookup returns CDR1 SGHRS and CDR2 YFSETQ. CDR3 residues: CASSPGGLPNTEAFF. The CDR3, as DNA: TGCGCCAGCAGCCCGGGAGGTCTGCCGAACACTGAAGCTTTCTTT.